The text below deals with one T cell receptor (beta chain). What this receptor recognizes is not known. Base qualities are missing; no much larger clone stands one base away. The library was prepared using 5' RACE. Sequencing took place on an Illumina HiSeq 2500. A second PCR of roughly 6 to 11 cycles was run with a J-beta primer mix and a sample-barcoded 5' primer. A template-switch 5' adaptor carrying 12 random nucleotides introduced a unique molecular identifier onto each TCR beta cDNA molecule. Each sample yielded at least 3 million CDR3-containing paired-end reads. All of the RNA was converted into first-strand cDNA using the Mint cDNA synthesis kit, with a TRBC-specific oligonucleotide serving as the primer. Following uracil-DNA glycosylase treatment, a first 18-cycle PCR with universal primers M1SS and BC2_uni_R was performed on all cDNA. As for how the authors treated the data: Normalization of each sample was performed by random selection of 1 million high-quality reads, each carrying a distinct molecular identifier. Reads with shared molecular identifiers were discarded instead of being binned into consensus sequences. MiTCR, with a Q25 quality threshold and the strictest error-elimination algorithm, was used for CDR3 identification, clonotype clustering and error correction. Lower-bound total TCR beta diversity was estimated with a nonparametric unseen species model using Euler transformation. The public reads were reanalyzed by TCRdb: fastp trimming at Q25, MiXCR alignment, in-frame beta chains only. Identical CDR3 protein sequences are pooled into one entry, listed with their most common genes and DNA. What appears here as the V and J calls and clone size reflects TCRdb's work, not the paper's. The sample yields roughly 800,000 distinct CDR3 sequences; roughly 60% were counted once. The ten biggest clones cover about 20% of the sample.

Donors were approximately 42 systemically healthy Caucasian individuals from Russia aged 6 to 90 years. Approximately 11 milliliters of peripheral blood were drawn from each donor into EDTA-treated Vacutainer tubes. Ficoll-Paque density-gradient centrifugation was used to isolate PBMCs, with at least 6.5 million per sample. Trizol reagent was used to extract total RNA from PBMCs, with at least 5.5 micrograms per sample. For every donor, an aliquot of PBMCs went through flow cytometry to measure the percentages of naive CD45RAhigh/CD27high T cells. This sample was taken from a study of blood T cells in healthy people across ages (dated by TCRdb to 2013 to 2016). For context, the study as a whole: Template switching captured roughly one uniquely barcoded TCR beta cDNA molecule per two T cells in model experiments. The study measured age-related changes in TCR beta repertoire diversity using deep sequencing normalized with unique cDNA molecular identifiers. The donors were split into four age groups: young (average approximately 16 years), middle-aged (about 40), aged (approximately 59) and long-lived (roughly 80). To avoid experimental bias, donors of different ages were spread randomly across the sequencing lanes. Using the same blood draw, the study looked at two additional independent replicas of 1 million unique cDNA reads for two donors, one aged 18 to 30 and the other aged 80 or older.

The CDR3 goes from the cysteine to the phenylalanine over 15 residues. Only the CDR3 DNA is retained, 45 bases long and in frame from the first base. Cut back by 3 bases and 4 bases, the V and J ends lie 17 bases apart. Based on the germline V gene (reference sequence), the CDR1 and CDR2 sequences are DFQATT and SNEGSKA. The paper's findings and limits, for the study overall: Estimates of total diversity based on one million sequenced T cells were regarded as lower bounds and as underestimates. As age increased, observed TCR beta diversity per million T cells dropped in a roughly linear way, and a significant reduction was already evident by age 40. There was a strong correlation between observed TCR beta diversity and the percentage of naive T cells measured by flow cytometry. Since profiling was done on bulk unsorted PBMCs, naive and antigen-experienced compartments could not be conclusively compared. Donor CMV infection status was unknown, potentially confounding age-related changes in expanded clonotypes. Compared with the aged group, the long-lived group had more naive CD4+ T cells, fewer expanded clones and increased TCR diversity, suggesting age selection.

The sample was blood. Here the chain combines TRBV20-1 and TRBJ2-3; no D segment can be confidently identified. This TCR was recovered from a man aged 25 to 40 in good health. The CDR3 is CSARFLWPSPDTQYF. The nucleotide sequence is TGCAGTGCTAGGTTTCTATGGCCGTCCCCAGATACGCAGTATTTT.